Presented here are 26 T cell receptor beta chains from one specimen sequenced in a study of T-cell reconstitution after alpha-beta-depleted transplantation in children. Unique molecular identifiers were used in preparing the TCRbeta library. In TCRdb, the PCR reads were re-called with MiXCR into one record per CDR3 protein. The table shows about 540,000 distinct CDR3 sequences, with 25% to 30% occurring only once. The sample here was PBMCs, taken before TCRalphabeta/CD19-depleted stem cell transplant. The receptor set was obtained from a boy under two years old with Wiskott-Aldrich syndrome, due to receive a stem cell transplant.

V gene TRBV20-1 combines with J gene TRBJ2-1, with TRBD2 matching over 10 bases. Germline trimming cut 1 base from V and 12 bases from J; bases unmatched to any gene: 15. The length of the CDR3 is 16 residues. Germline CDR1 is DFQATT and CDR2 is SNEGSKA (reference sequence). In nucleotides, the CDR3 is TGCAGTGCTAGAGGGACTGTAGCGGGGGGCGGCGGTGGGCAGTTCTTC. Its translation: CSARGTVAGGGGGQFF.

CDR3: CASQGKKWGGKLFF. The CDR3 DNA reads as TGTGCCAGTCAGGGCAAGAAGTGGGGTGGAAAACTGTTTTTT. The genes are TRBV2 and TRBJ1-4, with D perhaps TRBD1 (5 bases). This CDR3 has 14 amino acids. Trimming pared 9 bases from V and 10 bases from J, leaving 21 bases between. Germline loops: CDR1 SNHLY, CDR2 FYNNEI.

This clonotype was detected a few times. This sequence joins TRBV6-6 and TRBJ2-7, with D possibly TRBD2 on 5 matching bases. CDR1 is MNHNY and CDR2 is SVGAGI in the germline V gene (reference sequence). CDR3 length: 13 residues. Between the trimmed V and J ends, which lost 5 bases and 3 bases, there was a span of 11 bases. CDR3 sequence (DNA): TGTGCCAGCAGTAACCGAGGGCTCTACGAGCAGTACTTC. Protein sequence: CASSNRGLYEQYF.

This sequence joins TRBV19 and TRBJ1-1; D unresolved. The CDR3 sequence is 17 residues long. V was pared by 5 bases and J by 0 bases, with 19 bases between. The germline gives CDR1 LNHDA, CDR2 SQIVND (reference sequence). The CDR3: CASSPLGGRLMNTEAFF. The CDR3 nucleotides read TGTGCCAGTAGTCCCTTGGGAGGACGGTTGATGAACACTGAAGCTTTCTTT.

For the CDR3, the DNA is TGTGCCAGCAGCGTAGACCCAACCAGGGGGTGGGAGACCCAGTACTTC. Its translation is CASSVDPTRGWETQYF. The chain has TRBV9 and TRBJ2-5; 7 positions agree with TRBD1. V was pared by 0 bases and J by 5 bases, with 10 bases of the junction left unmatched. This CDR3 is built from 16 residues. CDR1 is SGDLS and CDR2 is YYNGEE in the germline V gene.

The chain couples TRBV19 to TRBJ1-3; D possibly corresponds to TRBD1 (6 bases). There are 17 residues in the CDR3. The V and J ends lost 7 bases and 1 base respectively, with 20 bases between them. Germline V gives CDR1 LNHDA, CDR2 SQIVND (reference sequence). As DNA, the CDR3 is TGTGCCAGTACAGGGGTATGGAGAAGGCGGTCTGGAAACACCATATATTTT. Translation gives CASTGVWRRRSGNTIYF.

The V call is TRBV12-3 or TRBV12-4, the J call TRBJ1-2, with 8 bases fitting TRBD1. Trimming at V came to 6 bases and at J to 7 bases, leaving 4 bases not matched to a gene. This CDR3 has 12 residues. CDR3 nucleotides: TGTGCCAGCAGCTATACAGGGGGTGGCTACACCTTC. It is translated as CASSYTGGGYTF.

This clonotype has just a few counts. CDR3: CASSLDGMSQETQYF. Written as DNA, the CDR3 is TGTGCCAGCAGTTTGGACGGGATGAGCCAAGAGACCCAGTACTTC. The V call is TRBV12-3 or TRBV12-4, the J call TRBJ2-5; a weak D match, TRBD2 (5 bases). This CDR3 has 15 residues. The V gene lost 3 bases and the J gene lost 1 base, with 12 bases spanning the gap.

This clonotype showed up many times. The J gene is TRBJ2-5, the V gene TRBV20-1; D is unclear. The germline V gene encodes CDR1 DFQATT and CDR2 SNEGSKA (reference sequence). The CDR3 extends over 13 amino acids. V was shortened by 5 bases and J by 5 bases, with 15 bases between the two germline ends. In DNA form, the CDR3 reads TGCAGTGCTCCCGACTCCATGTCGGAGACCCAGTACTTC. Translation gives CSAPDSMSETQYF.

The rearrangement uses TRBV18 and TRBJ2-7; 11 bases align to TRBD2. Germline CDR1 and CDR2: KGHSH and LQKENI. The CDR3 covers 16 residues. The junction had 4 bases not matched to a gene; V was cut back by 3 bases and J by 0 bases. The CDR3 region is CASSPLAGGHSYEQYF. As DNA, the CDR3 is TGTGCCAGCTCACCCCTAGCGGGAGGCCACTCCTACGAGCAGTACTTC. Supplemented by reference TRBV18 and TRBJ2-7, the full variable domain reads NAGVMQNPRHLVRRRGQEARLRCSPMKGHSHVYWYRQLPEEGLKFMVYLQKENIIDESGMPKERFSAEFPKEGPSILRIQQVVRGDSAAYFCASSPLAGGHSYEQYFGPGTRLTVT.

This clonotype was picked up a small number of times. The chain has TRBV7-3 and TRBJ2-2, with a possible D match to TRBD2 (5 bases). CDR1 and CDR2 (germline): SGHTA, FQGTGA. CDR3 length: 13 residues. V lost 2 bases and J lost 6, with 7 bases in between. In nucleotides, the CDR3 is TGTGCCAGCAGCTTATCAGCGGCCGGGGAGCTGTTTTTT. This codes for CASSLSAAGELFF.

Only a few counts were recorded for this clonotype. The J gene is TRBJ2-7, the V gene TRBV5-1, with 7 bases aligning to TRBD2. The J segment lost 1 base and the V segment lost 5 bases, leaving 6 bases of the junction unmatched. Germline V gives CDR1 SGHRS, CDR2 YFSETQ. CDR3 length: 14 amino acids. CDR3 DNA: TGCGCCAGCAGGTTCTCTAGCGGTTCCTACGAGCAGTACTTC. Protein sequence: CASRFSSGSYEQYF.

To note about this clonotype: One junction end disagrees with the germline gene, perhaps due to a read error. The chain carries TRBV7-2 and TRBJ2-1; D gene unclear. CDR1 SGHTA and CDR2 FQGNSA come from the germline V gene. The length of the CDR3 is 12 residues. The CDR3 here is CASSSMTHDQFF. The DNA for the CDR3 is TGTGCCAGCAGCTCGATGACCCATGACCAGTTCTTC.

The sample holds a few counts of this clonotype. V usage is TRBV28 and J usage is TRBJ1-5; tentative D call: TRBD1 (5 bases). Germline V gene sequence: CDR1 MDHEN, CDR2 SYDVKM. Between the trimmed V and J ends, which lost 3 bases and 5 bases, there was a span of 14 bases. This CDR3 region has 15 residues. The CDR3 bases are TGTGCCAGCAGTTTGGGGGGGTCGGAGGATCAGCCCCAGCATTTT. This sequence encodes CASSLGGSEDQPQHF.

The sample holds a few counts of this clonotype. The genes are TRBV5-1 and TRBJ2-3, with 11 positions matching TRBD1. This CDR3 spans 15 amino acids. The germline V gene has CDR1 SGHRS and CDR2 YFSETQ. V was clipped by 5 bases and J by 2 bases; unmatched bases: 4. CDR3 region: CASSGQGASTDTQYF. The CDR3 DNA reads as TGCGCCAGCAGTGGACAGGGGGCTTCCACAGATACGCAGTATTTT.

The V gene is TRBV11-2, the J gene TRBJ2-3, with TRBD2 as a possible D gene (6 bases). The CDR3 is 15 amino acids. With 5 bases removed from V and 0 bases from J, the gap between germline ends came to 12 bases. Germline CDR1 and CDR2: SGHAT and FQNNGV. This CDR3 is CASSIAAPSTDTQYF. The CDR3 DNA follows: TGTGCCAGCAGCATAGCGGCACCAAGCACAGATACGCAGTATTTT.

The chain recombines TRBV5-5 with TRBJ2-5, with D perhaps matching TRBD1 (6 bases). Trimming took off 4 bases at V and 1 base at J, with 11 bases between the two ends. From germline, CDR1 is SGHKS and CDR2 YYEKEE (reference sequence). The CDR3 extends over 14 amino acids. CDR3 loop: CASSQTGTQETQYF. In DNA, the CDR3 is TGTGCCAGCAGCCAGACAGGAACCCAAGAGACCCAGTACTTC.

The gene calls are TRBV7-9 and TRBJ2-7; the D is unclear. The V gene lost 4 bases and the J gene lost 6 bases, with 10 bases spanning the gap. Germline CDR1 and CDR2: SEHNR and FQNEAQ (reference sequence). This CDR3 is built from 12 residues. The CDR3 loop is CASSSAWGEQYF. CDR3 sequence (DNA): TGTGCCAGCAGCTCAGCATGGGGCGAGCAGTACTTC.

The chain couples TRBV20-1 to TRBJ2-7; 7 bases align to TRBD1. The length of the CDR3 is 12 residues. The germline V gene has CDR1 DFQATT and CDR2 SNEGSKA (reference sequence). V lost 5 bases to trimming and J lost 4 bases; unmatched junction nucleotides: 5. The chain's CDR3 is CSAHRGRYEQYF. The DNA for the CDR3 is TGCAGTGCTCACAGGGGTCGTTACGAGCAGTACTTC.

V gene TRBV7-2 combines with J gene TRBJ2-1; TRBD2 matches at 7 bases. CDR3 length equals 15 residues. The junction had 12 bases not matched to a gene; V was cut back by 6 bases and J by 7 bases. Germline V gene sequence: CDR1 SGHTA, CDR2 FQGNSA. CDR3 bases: TGTGCCAGCAGTTGGGGAGGGCCCTTTGCGAATGAGCAGTTCTTC. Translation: CASSWGGPFANEQFF.

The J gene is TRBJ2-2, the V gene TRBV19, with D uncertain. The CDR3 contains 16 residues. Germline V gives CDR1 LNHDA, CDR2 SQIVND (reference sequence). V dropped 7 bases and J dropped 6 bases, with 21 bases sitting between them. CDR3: CASTTAPGFGAGELFF. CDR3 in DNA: TGTGCCAGTACCACCGCCCCCGGGTTTGGTGCCGGGGAGCTGTTTTTT.

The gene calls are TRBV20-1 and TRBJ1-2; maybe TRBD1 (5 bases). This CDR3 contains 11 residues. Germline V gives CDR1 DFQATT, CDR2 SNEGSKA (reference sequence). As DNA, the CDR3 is TGCAGCTTCGGGCGGGGGTATGGCTACACCTTC. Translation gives CSFGRGYGYTF.

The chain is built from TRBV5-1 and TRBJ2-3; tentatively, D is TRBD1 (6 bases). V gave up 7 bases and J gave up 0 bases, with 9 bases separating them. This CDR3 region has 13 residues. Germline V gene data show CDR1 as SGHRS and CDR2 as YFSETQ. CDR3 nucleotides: TGCGCCAGCGACGGACAGAGCACAGATACGCAGTATTTT. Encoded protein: CASDGQSTDTQYF. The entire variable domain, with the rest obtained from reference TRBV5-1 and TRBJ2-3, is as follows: KAGVTQTPRYLIKTRGQQVTLSCSPISGHRSVSWYQQTPGQGLQFLFEYFSETQRNKGNFPGRFSGRQFSNSRSEMNVSTLELGDSALYLCASDGQSTDTQYFGPGTRLTVL.

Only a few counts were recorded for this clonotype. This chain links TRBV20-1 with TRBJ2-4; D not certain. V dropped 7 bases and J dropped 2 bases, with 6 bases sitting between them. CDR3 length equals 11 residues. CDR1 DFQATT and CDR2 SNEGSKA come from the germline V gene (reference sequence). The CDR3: CSGVSKNIQYF. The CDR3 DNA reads TGCAGTGGTGTGTCCAAAAACATTCAGTACTTC.

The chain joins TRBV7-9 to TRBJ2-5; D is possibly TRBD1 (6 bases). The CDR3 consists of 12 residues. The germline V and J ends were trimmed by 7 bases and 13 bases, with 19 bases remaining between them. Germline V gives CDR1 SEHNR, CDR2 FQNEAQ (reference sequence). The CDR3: CASTAWEGQWYF. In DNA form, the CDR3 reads TGTGCCAGCACTGCTTGGGAAGGACAGTGGTACTTC.

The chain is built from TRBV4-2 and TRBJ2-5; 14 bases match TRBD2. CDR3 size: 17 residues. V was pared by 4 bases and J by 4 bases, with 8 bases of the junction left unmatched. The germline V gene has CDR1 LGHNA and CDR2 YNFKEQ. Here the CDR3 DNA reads TGTGCCAGCAGCCCAAGGGGACTAGCGGGAGAAGGAGAGACCCAGTACTTC. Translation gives CASSPRGLAGEGETQYF.